This T cell receptor beta chain originates from a study of CD8+ T cells in alopecia areata. V dropped 0 bases and J dropped 6 bases, with 10 bases sitting between them. Per germline, CDR1 MNHEY and CDR2 SVGAGI. The CDR3 sequence is 14 residues long. Extracted RNA was reverse transcribed, and the resulting cDNA served as sequencing template. TCRdb keeps only in-frame clones here, not all; method: immunoSEQ multiplex PCR. The table shows about 250,000 clones, with roughly two thirds occurring only once. This clone was observed a handful of times. The sample was CD4+ T cells sorted from blood, taken at week 0. The rearrangement uses TRBV6-5 and TRBJ2-3; the D is unclear. The receptor's source is a human donor with alopecia areata. The CDR3 DNA sequence: TGTGCCAGCAGTTACTCGCAGGCTTCTGATACGCAGTATTTT. Translating gives CASSYSQASDTQYF.